This T cell receptor (beta chain) came from a study of T cells in narcolepsy. Study summary: Enrolled donors included narcolepsy type 1 or type 2 patients and healthy controls.

Assay used: immunoSEQ multiplex PCR; TCRdb lists only in-frame clones, some missing. This repertoire shows 30,000 to 40,000 clones, roughly 87% found once; its top ten account for around 0.83%. Study results and caveats: Reportedly, autoreactive clonotypes were serially detected in patients' blood but not controls'. HCRT-specific and TRIB2-specific autoreactive clonotypes appeared among same-patient CSF and blood CD4+ clonotypes. Autoreactive clone sequences were missing from some blood memory CD4+ repertoires.

In regard to this clone: Its antigen is unidentified.

V dropped 4 bases and J dropped 2 bases, with 14 bases sitting between them. CDR1 and CDR2 (germline): KGHSH, LQKENI. The CDR3 is made up of 15 amino acids. This receptor was taken from a human donor with narcolepsy. Sequenced input: CD45RA- memory CD4+ T cells from PBMCs. The chain joins TRBV18 to TRBJ1-1; D is unclear. The CDR3, as DNA: TGTGCCAGCTCACTTTCTACCCCCGAAAACACTGAAGCTTTCTTT. This translates into CASSLSTPENTEAFF.